This T cell receptor beta chain was obtained from a study of PD-1 blockade in classical Hodgkin lymphoma (dated by TCRdb to the early 2020s). Context from the whole study: Nivolumab dosing was 3 mg/kg intravenously every 2 weeks, continuing until either disease progression or unacceptable toxicity. The study used TCR beta sequencing and CyTOF to define a peripheral blood immune signature of response to PD-1 blockade in classical Hodgkin lymphoma. Summary of the overall study and its limitations: CD4+ but not CD8+ TCR diversity rose significantly by C4D1 (p=0.0027 vs p=0.16), most apparent in complete responders (p=0.02). Baseline TCR diversity was reported to be lower in newly diagnosed patients than in healthy donors and to be lower still in relapsed/refractory patients. Patients starting nivolumab less than 1 year after ASCT had lower diversity and were excluded from later analyses to avoid confounding by immune reconstitution. Trial patients with a complete response had baseline diversity similar to that of newly diagnosed patients, while partial responders and progressors had significantly lower diversity. The study was restricted to a single clinical trial cohort, and the causes of repertoire differences, possibly disease activity or prior therapy, were left undefined.

Worth noting for this clone: The antigen it binds to is not known. No base quality values were provided; no much bigger clone lies one nucleotide off.

Explained via the paper, the time point label denotes: cycle 1 day 1 (C1D1), immediately before nivolumab initiation. Relapse after autologous stem cell transplantation had occurred in all trial patients, and cohorts A, B and C were distinguished by prior brentuximab vedotin exposure. CD8+ T cells were purified from thawed PBMCs by magnetic negative selection with a Miltenyi CD8+ T cell isolation kit. The trial cohort comprised a few dozen patients with relapsed/refractory classical Hodgkin lymphoma whose best overall responses were complete response, partial response or progressive disease. Trial patients were treated with single-agent nivolumab in the multi-cohort phase II CheckMate 205 trial. Best overall response was determined by an independent review committee according to the 2007 International Working Group response criteria. Trial PBMCs were obtained immediately prior to nivolumab initiation (C1D1) and on therapy at cycle 2 day 1 and cycle 4 day 1. Peripheral blood was collected in 8 mL Vacutainer Cell Preparation Tubes, from which PBMCs were isolated by centrifugation and then cryopreserved. Purified CD4+ and CD8+ fractions were generated only in cases for which an additional PBMC sample was available. Magnetically labelled cells were removed on LS columns in a quadroMACS separator, and the flow-through was collected as the purified fraction.

Genomic DNA was isolated using the Qiagen DNeasy kit from unsorted PBMCs as well as from negatively selected CD4+ and CD8+ fractions. TCR beta CDR3 regions were amplified by immunoSEQ multiplex PCR using primers annealing to V and J segments. A synthetic immune receptor repertoire was used to minimize amplification bias, and any residual bias was removed computationally once sequencing was done. The paper's data handling went like this. Custom Python scripts were used to quantify repertoire diversity as the Shannon entropy index. Unsorted, CD4+ and CD8+ repertoires were analyzed separately, except for combined analyses in which CD4+ and CD8+ sequences were merged in silico. Clonal expansion was defined as a frequency increase of at least 2-fold after treatment compared with C1D1, and clones undetected at baseline were assigned a pseudocount of 0.5. Singleton clones were defined as clones with 0 or 1 copy at C1D1, and non-singleton clones were defined as clones with 2 or more copies. Clones expanded in unsorted samples were annotated as CD4+, CD8+ or unknown by matching protein sequences in sorted samples from the same patient. Wilcoxon tests on paired samples were used to test diversity changes from C1D1 to C4D1. TCRdb retrieved this table from immuneACCESS and kept in-frame rearrangements only. Not all clones are present; in checked studies, unresolved V genes account for under half, and no reason is known for the remainder. For V, J and clone size, that table is used; D and trimming come from the DNA. The sample table holds over 9,000 clones, of which around 82% were seen once. In total, the top ten clones hold 38% of the sample.

This specimen consisted of CD8+ T cells from blood, obtained at baseline. The TCR comes from a human donor with classical Hodgkin lymphoma.

The CDR3 region has the sequence CASSLGDLARYNEQFF. The bases read TGTGCCAGCAGCTTAGGAGACCTAGCGCGATACAATGAGCAGTTCTTC. Recombination connected TRBV7-9 to TRBJ2-1, and possibly TRBD2, on 6 matching bases. The CDR3 goes from the cysteine to the phenylalanine over 16 residues. Of the read, only the CDR3 DNA is kept; its 48 bases are in frame from base 1. V drops 1 base and J drops 4 bases, leaving 14 bases in between. CDR1 and CDR2 (SEHNR, FQNEAQ) derive from the germline V gene (reference sequence).